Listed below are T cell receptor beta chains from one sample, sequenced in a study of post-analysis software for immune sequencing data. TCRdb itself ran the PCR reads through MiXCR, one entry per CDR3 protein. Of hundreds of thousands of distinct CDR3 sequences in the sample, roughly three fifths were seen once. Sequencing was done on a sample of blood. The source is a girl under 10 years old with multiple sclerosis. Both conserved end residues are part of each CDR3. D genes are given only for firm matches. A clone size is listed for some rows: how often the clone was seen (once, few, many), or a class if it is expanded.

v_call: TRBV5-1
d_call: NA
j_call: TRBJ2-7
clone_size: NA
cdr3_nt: TGCGCCAGCAGCTCCAGGACCGACTGCTACGAGCAGTACTTC
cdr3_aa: CASSSRTDCYEQYF

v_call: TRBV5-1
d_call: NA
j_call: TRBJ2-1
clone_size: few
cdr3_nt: TGCGCCAGCAGCCAGGACAACTACAATGAGCAGTTCTTC
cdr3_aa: CASSQDNYNEQFF

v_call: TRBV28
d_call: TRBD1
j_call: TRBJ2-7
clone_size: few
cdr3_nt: TGTGCCAGCAGTGGGACAGGGGGGTACGAGCAGTACTTC
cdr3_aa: CASSGTGGYEQYF

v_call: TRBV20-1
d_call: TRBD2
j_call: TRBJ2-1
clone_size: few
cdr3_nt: TGCAGTGTAACCGGGACTAGCGATTGGAATGAGCAGTTCTTC
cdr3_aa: CSVTGTSDWNEQFF

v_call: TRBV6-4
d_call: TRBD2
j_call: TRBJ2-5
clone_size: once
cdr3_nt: TGTGCCAGCAGTGACAACGGGAGGGATGAGCAGTACTTC
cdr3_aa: CASSDNGRDEQYF

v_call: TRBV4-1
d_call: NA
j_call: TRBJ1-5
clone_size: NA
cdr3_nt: TGCGCCAGCAGCCTGTACAGGGACCAGCCCCAGCATTTT
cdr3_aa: CASSLYRDQPQHF

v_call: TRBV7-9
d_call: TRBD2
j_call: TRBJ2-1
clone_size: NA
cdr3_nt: TGTGCCAGCAGCTCAGGACTAGCGGGAGGGGGGCAGTTCTTC
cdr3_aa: CASSSGLAGGGQFF

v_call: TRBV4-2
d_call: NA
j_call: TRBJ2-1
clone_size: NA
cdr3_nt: TGTGCCAGCAGGTCGGGGTCGGGGGAAGGGGATGAGCAGTTCTTC
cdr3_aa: CASRSGSGEGDEQFF

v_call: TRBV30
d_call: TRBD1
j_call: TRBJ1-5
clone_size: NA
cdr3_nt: TGTGCCTGGAGTACTTGGACAGGGGGCGAGAGCAATCAGCCCCAGCATTTT
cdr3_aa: CAWSTWTGGESNQPQHF

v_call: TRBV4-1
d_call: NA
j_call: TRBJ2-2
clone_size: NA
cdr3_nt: TGCGCCAGCAGCCATGCTAGGGCGGCCGGGGAGCTGTTTTTT
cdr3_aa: CASSHARAAGELFF

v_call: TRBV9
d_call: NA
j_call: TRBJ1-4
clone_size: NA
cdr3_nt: TGTGCCAGCAGCCCCCGGGGGATGGGGGCTTCTAATGAAAAACTGTTTTTT
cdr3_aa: CASSPRGMGASNEKLFF

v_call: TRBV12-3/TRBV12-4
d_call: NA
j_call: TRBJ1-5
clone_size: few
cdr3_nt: TGTGCCAGCAGTTTCTCCCTTAGTCAGCCCCAGCATTTT
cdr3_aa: CASSFSLSQPQHF

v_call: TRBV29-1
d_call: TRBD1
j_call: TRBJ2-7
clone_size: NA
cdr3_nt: TGCAGCGTTGGCCGGGGGACAGGACCCTACGAGCAGTACTTC
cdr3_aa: CSVGRGTGPYEQYF

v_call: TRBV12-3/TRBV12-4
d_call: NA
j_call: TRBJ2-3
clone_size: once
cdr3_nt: TGTGCCAGCAGCCCTCACCCAGATACGCAGTATTTT
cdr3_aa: CASSPHPDTQYF

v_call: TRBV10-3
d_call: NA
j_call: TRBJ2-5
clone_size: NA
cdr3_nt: TGTGCCACCAAGGCAGGCCAAGAGACCCAGTACTTC
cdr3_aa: CATKAGQETQYF

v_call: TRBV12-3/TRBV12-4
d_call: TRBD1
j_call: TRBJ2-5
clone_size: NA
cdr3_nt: TGTGCCAGCAGTCCCGGGACAGGCTACCAAGAGACCCAGTACTTC
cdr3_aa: CASSPGTGYQETQYF

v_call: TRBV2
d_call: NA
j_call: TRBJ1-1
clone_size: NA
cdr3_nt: TGTGCCAGCAGGGGTCAGTGGAACACTGAAGCTTTCTTT
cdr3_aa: CASRGQWNTEAFF